Shown below are 13 T cell receptor beta chains from a single sample sequenced in a study of blood T cells in healthy people across ages. A second PCR of roughly 7 to 11 cycles used a sample-barcoded 5' primer and a J-beta primer mix. Using its own MiXCR run on the 5' RACE reads, TCRdb lists one record per CDR3 protein. This table holds about 1.7 million distinct CDR3 sequences, roughly 28% found once. Sequencing input: blood. The receptor source for this set is a woman aged 25 to 39 in good health.

Comment on this clonotype: The junction and the germline gene differ at one end; a read error may be behind it. The chain employs TRBV7-2 and TRBJ2-7; a possible D gene is TRBD2 (6 bases). CDR1 and CDR2 (germline): SGHTA, FQGNSA. The CDR3 length is 15 residues. DNA for the CDR3: TGTGCCAGCAGCGACACGGGACTCGCTACCTACGGGCAGTACTTC. It encodes CASSDTGLATYGQYF.

The table lists this clonotype with a few counts. V is TRBV28 and J is TRBJ2-5, with 8 bases aligning to TRBD2. The CDR3 loop spans 13 amino acids. Germline V gene lookup returns CDR1 MDHEN and CDR2 SYDVKM. V shed 7 bases and J 6 bases; nucleotides not matched to a gene: 7. In nucleotides, the CDR3 is TGTGCCAGCAACGCCGGGACTAGACAGACCCAGTACTTC. This gives the protein CASNAGTRQTQYF.

As to this clonotype: The junction does not match germline at one end; this may be a read error. This chain uses TRBV28 with TRBJ2-5, with no clear D. The CDR3 is 16 residues long. Germline values: CDR1 MDHEN, CDR2 SYDVKM. CDR3 loop: CVSRQTGPSSQETQYF. The CDR3 DNA follows: TGTGTCAGCAGACAAACCGGACCAAGCAGCCAAGAGACCCAGTACTTC.

This clonotype was detected only once. The V call is TRBV9, the J call TRBJ2-1; 12 positions match TRBD2. Germline V CDR1 and CDR2: SGDLS, YYNGEE. Trimming removed 0 bases from V and 6 bases from J; junction bases left unmatched: 10. The CDR3 totals 18 residues. The CDR3 sequence is CASSVEGVRTSGANEQFF. CDR3 DNA sequence: TGTGCCAGCAGCGTAGAAGGGGTTAGGACTAGCGGGGCCAATGAGCAGTTCTTC.

The rearrangement links TRBV6-2 or TRBV6-3 to TRBJ2-1; 9 nucleotides line up with TRBD2. CDR3 length equals 15 residues. Germline V gene lookup returns CDR1 MNHEY and CDR2 SVGEGT. With 2 bases clipped from V and 6 bases from J, the junction kept 5 bases outside the gene matches. CDR3 amino acids: CASSYPLAGTNEQFF. The CDR3 nucleotides read TGTGCCAGCAGTTACCCCCTAGCGGGAACCAATGAGCAGTTCTTC.

The V gene is TRBV10-1, the J gene TRBJ2-3; D gene ambiguous. CDR1 is WNHNN and CDR2 is SYGVQD in the germline V gene (reference sequence). V shed 2 bases and J shed 6 bases, with 6 bases lying between them. The CDR3 sequence is 12 residues long. The CDR3 DNA is TGCGCCAGCAGTGAGGGTTGGGATACGCAGTATTTT. It is translated as CASSEGWDTQYF.

This clonotype was picked up a small number of times. This chain joins TRBV20-1 and TRBJ2-3; 8 bases align to TRBD2. The CDR3 runs 11 residues. J lost 9 bases, V lost 6 bases, and 5 bases had no gene match. Germline V gene sequence: CDR1 DFQATT, CDR2 SNEGSKA (reference sequence). The CDR3 region has the DNA TGCAGTGCCAAGGGACTAGAAACGCAGTATTTT. Translation: CSAKGLETQYF.

The chain is built from TRBV25-1 and TRBJ2-3, with 9 bases lining up with TRBD1. The length of the CDR3 is 18 residues. The V gene's germline CDR1 is MGHDK and CDR2 SYGVNS. V lost 0 bases, J lost 6 bases, and 13 bases stayed unmatched. DNA for the CDR3: TGTGCCAGCAGTGAATATGGCGGGACAGGGAGGCTTTTGGATACGCAGTATTTT. It codes for CASSEYGGTGRLLDTQYF.

The chain uses TRBV3-1 and TRBJ2-1, with 7 bases matching TRBD2. The CDR3 is 14 amino acids. V dropped 6 bases and J dropped 8; count of bases not matched to a gene: 10. Germline CDR1 is LGHDT and CDR2 is YNNKEL (reference sequence). CDR3 amino acids: CASSRGGGGYEQFF. DNA of the CDR3: TGTGCCAGCAGTCGCGGGGGTGGGGGATATGAGCAGTTCTTC.

The V gene is TRBV12-3 or TRBV12-4, the J gene TRBJ2-2; no clear D gene. The CDR3 spans 16 residues. Between the trimmed V and J ends, which lost 1 base and 4 bases, there was a span of 13 bases. The CDR3 DNA is TGTGCCAGCAGTTTAGGGACGAGTTTCGGCACCGGGGAGCTGTTTTTT. As protein: CASSLGTSFGTGELFF.

The rearrangement uses TRBV7-9 and TRBJ2-7; 7 positions agree with TRBD1. This CDR3 region has 15 residues. Trimming at V came to 5 bases and at J to 0 bases, leaving 7 bases not matched to a gene. Germline CDR1 SEHNR, CDR2 FQNEAQ (reference sequence). CDR3 DNA: TGTGCCAGCAGCCCAGGGGGTAATCCCTCCTACGAGCAGTACTTC. Translation gives CASSPGGNPSYEQYF.

The chain carries TRBV28 and TRBJ2-5, with 9 bases aligning to TRBD2. V was pared by 1 base and J by 5 bases, with 8 bases of the junction left unmatched. CDR1 MDHEN and CDR2 SYDVKM come from the germline V gene. CDR3 size: 16 residues. CDR3 amino acids: CASSLLGAGGVETQYF. The CDR3 nucleotides read TGTGCCAGCAGTTTATTAGGAGCGGGGGGTGTGGAGACCCAGTACTTC.

This clonotype appeared a few times. The rearrangement links TRBV5-1 to TRBJ1-6; D might be TRBD1 (5 bases). The V end was cut by 0 bases, the J end by 10 bases, with 8 bases between. Germline V CDR1 and CDR2: SGHRS, YFSETQ. The CDR3 extends over 13 amino acids. Here the CDR3 DNA reads TGCGCCAGCAGCTTGGCAGGGTTCTCACCCCTCCACTTT. This translates into CASSLAGFSPLHF.